The 29 T cell receptor beta chains listed next were all sequenced from one sample in a study of somatic mutations in cytotoxic T cells in rheumatoid arthritis. Here immunoSEQ multiplex PCR was the method, and the copy in TCRdb shows in-frame clones only, minus some. The sample comprises about 33,000 clones, about 80% of which are singletons, and 3.2% rests with the top ten. What was sequenced was CD8+ T cells sorted from blood. These receptor sequences come from a man aged 35-49 years in good health.

This clone has a handful of counts. Within the sample, other DNA sequences also encode this same CDR3. In nucleotides, the CDR3 is TGCGCCAGCAGCCAAGAGGGGTCGGGGTCCTACAATGAGCAGTTCTTC. Protein product: CASSQEGSGSYNEQFF. The chain links TRBV4-3 to TRBJ2-1, with a possible D match to TRBD2 (5 bases). CDR3 length: 16 amino acids. Germline lookup yields CDR1 LGHNA and CDR2 YSLEER. Trimming removed 0 bases at V and 1 base at J, with 10 bases between.

The V gene is TRBV9, the J gene TRBJ2-7; D not resolved. This CDR3 contains 13 residues. V was pared by 4 bases and J by 7 bases, with 15 bases between. Germline CDR1 is SGDLS and CDR2 is YYNGEE. DNA of the CDR3: TGTGCCAGCAGCTTGAGCGACGGCCCGGAGCAGTACTTC. Translating gives CASSLSDGPEQYF.

J is TRBJ2-1 and V is TRBV27; perhaps TRBD2 as D (5 bases). The CDR3 loop spans 15 amino acids. V lost 4 bases, J lost 4 bases, and 14 bases lay in between. Germline V gene data show CDR1 as MNHEY and CDR2 as SMNVEV (reference sequence). For the CDR3, the DNA is TGTGCCAGCAGTTCCCCCCAGCGGAGATACAATGAGCAGTTCTTC. Protein: CASSSPQRRYNEQFF.

This sequence joins TRBV9 and TRBJ2-7; TRBD2 aligns across 10 bases. V dropped 3 bases and J dropped 3; count of bases not matched to a gene: 6. Germline V lookup: CDR1 SGDLS, CDR2 YYNGEE. This CDR3 contains 15 residues. The CDR3: CASSAASSGSYEQYF. For the CDR3, the DNA is TGTGCCAGCAGCGCAGCCTCTAGCGGGAGCTACGAGCAGTACTTC.

The DNA for the CDR3 is TGCGCCAGCAGCCGTACTAGCGGGAGCGACGGGGAGACCCAGTACTTC. Its protein is CASSRTSGSDGETQYF. This chain connects TRBV10-1 to TRBJ2-5, with 11 bases fitting TRBD2. The CDR3 contains 16 residues. V lost 6 bases, J lost 5 bases, and 11 bases stayed unmatched. Germline loops: CDR1 WNHNN, CDR2 SYGVQD (reference sequence).

This rearrangement joins TRBV7-9 to TRBJ2-5; TRBD2 aligns across 12 bases. From germline, CDR1 is SEHNR and CDR2 FQNEAQ (reference sequence). The CDR3 runs to 15 residues. Losses at the gene ends were 6 bases for V and 0 bases for J; bases not matched to a gene: 2. Here the CDR3 reads CASRGLAGYQETQYF. CDR3 DNA sequence: TGTGCCAGCAGGGGACTAGCGGGCTACCAAGAGACCCAGTACTTC.

J is TRBJ2-7 and V is TRBV30, with 7 bases aligning to TRBD1. Trimming removed 5 bases from V and 0 bases from J; junction bases left unmatched: 4. CDR1 is GTSNPN, CDR2 SVGIG, per germline (reference sequence). The CDR3 is made up of 13 amino acids. The CDR3 DNA follows: TGTGCCTGGGACGGGACAGCCTCCTACGAGCAGTACTTC. This translates into CAWDGTASYEQYF.

The V and J genes are TRBV14 and TRBJ2-7; 7 nucleotides line up with TRBD2. In germline, CDR1 is SGHDN, CDR2 FVKESK. V shed 4 bases, J shed 3 bases, and the junction held 12 bases outside the gene matches. The CDR3 is made up of 16 amino acids. The CDR3 spells CASSPHSGAPLYEQYF. Written as DNA, the CDR3 is TGTGCCAGCAGCCCACACAGCGGGGCCCCCCTCTACGAGCAGTACTTC.

The CDR3 bases are TGTGCCAGCAGTTTGACAGGGATCCCCTACGAGCAGTACTTC. It yields the protein CASSLTGIPYEQYF. The rearrangement joins TRBV27 to TRBJ2-7; 7 nucleotides match TRBD1. After removal of 3 bases from V and 2 bases from J, the junction contained 4 bases not matched to a gene. The germline V gene has CDR1 MNHEY and CDR2 SMNVEV (reference sequence). The CDR3 has 14 residues.

This chain uses TRBV5-4 with TRBJ2-1; 8 bases agree with TRBD1. V was clipped by 6 bases and J by 10 bases; unmatched bases: 6. This CDR3 has 12 amino acids. From germline, CDR1 is SGHNT and CDR2 YYREEE (reference sequence). The CDR3 DNA is TGTGCCAGCACCCAAACAGGGGGAGAGCAGTTCTTC. Translated, it gives CASTQTGGEQFF.

The gene calls are TRBV29-1 and TRBJ1-1; D possibly corresponds to TRBD1 (5 bases). The germline V gene encodes CDR1 SQVTM and CDR2 ANQGSEA. Trimming took 1 base from V and 6 from J, leaving 15 bases between them. CDR3 length equals 14 residues. The CDR3 sequence: CSVEGQGRDPEAFF. In DNA form, the CDR3 reads TGCAGCGTTGAAGGGCAGGGAAGGGACCCTGAAGCTTTCTTT.

The chain is built from TRBV6-4 and TRBJ2-3, with 8 bases aligning to TRBD1. The CDR3 contains 14 residues. Germline V gives CDR1 MRHNA, CDR2 SNTAGT. Losses at the gene ends were 6 bases for V and 2 bases for J; bases not matched to a gene: 4. The CDR3 sequence is CASSAGQDTDTQYF. The CDR3 coding sequence is TGTGCCAGCAGCGCGGGACAGGACACAGATACGCAGTATTTT.

The chain recombines TRBV6-5 with TRBJ2-3; D assignment may be TRBD1 or TRBD2 (5 bases each). The germline CDR1 and CDR2 sequences are MNHEY and SVGAGI. The CDR3 has 14 amino acids. V was shortened by 2 bases and J by 1 base, with 7 bases between the two germline ends. The CDR3 loop reads CASSYMGGTDTQYF. CDR3 coding DNA: TGTGCCAGCAGTTACATGGGGGGCACAGATACGCAGTATTTT.

This sequence joins TRBV19 and TRBJ2-7; 11 bases agree with TRBD1. Germline V CDR1 and CDR2: LNHDA, SQIVND (reference sequence). The CDR3 is 19 residues long. V was pared by 3 bases and J by 0 bases, with 13 bases of the junction left unmatched. Here the CDR3 reads CASSIAGTGGLLFSYEQYF. The CDR3 DNA reads as TGTGCCAGTAGTATTGCCGGGACAGGGGGACTTTTATTCTCCTACGAGCAGTACTTC.

The rearrangement links TRBV2 to TRBJ2-3; D is uncertain. This CDR3 has 15 amino acids. V lost 6 bases and J 0 bases, leaving 13 bases between the germline ends. Looked up from germline, CDR1 is SNHLY and CDR2 is FYNNEI. CDR3 sequence: CASRPDLGSTDTQYF. CDR3 bases: TGTGCCAGCAGGCCAGACCTTGGAAGCACAGATACGCAGTATTTT.

The V gene is TRBV11-3, the J gene TRBJ2-2; D may match TRBD1 or TRBD2 (7 bases each). The CDR3 is 15 amino acids. Trimming pared 5 bases from V and 7 bases from J, leaving 17 bases between. Germline-derived CDR1 and CDR2 are SGHNT and YENEEA. The DNA of the CDR3 is TGTGCCAGCAGCCACCTGGCAGGGGGGGTCGGGGAGCTGTTTTTT. This translates into CASSHLAGGVGELFF.

The chain recombines TRBV6-1 with TRBJ1-1; D remains unclear. Germline-derived CDR1 and CDR2 are MNHNS and SASEGT. Trimming cost V 1 base and J 3 bases, with 12 bases left between them. The CDR3 is 15 residues long. CDR3 region: CASSEGPGTYTEAFF. The CDR3 nucleotides read TGTGCCAGCAGTGAAGGTCCAGGAACCTACACTGAAGCTTTCTTT.

The table lists this clone with a count of one. The chain carries TRBV27 and TRBJ2-5; the D gene is possibly TRBD2 (5 bases). Per the germline V gene, CDR1 is MNHEY and CDR2 is SMNVEV (reference sequence). The CDR3 contains 15 residues. Trimming left V 2 bases short and J 3 bases short, with 13 bases between. The CDR3 bases are TGTGCCAGCAGTTTAAGAACGGGGTTAGAAGAGACCCAGTACTTC. Translating it yields CASSLRTGLEETQYF.

As DNA, the CDR3 is TGTGCCAGCAGCATACAAGGGTCCTACGAGCAGTACTTC. Its protein product is CASSIQGSYEQYF. The rearrangement links TRBV27 to TRBJ2-7; no clear D gene. The germline gives CDR1 MNHEY, CDR2 SMNVEV (reference sequence). CDR3 length equals 13 residues. V was pared by 6 bases and J by 1 base, with 10 bases between.

The CDR3 region is CASSQGGWAGQPQHF. The CDR3 DNA is TGCGCCAGCAGCCAAGGGGGGTGGGCTGGACAGCCCCAGCATTTT. The chain couples TRBV4-3 to TRBJ1-5; tentatively, D is TRBD1 (5 bases). Germline V CDR1 and CDR2: LGHNA, YSLEER. The CDR3 sequence is 15 residues long. V was pared by 1 base and J by 7 bases, with 14 bases between.

The chain joins TRBV10-3 to TRBJ1-2; 11 positions match TRBD1. This CDR3 comprises 16 residues. Trimming removed 6 bases from V and 2 bases from J; junction bases left unmatched: 8. Germline assignment: CDR1 ENHRY and CDR2 SYGVKD. CDR3 bases: TGTGCCATCAGAGACCCGGGACAGGGGGACAACTATGGCTACACCTTC. This sequence encodes CAIRDPGQGDNYGYTF.

This rearrangement joins TRBV6-5 to TRBJ2-7; 7 bases match TRBD2. Unmatched junction bases numbered 5, after V lost 4 bases and J lost 5 bases. Germline CDR1 is MNHEY and CDR2 is SVGAGI. The CDR3 spans 13 residues. The CDR3 protein is CASSWAGRDEQYF. CDR3 coding DNA: TGTGCCAGCAGTTGGGCAGGGAGGGACGAGCAGTACTTC.

The genes are TRBV27 and TRBJ2-1; D call uncertain. CDR3 length equals 14 residues. Germline-derived CDR1 and CDR2 are MNHEY and SMNVEV (reference sequence). V shed 0 bases and J shed 6 bases, with 9 bases lying between them. CDR3 amino acids: CASSLSGNRNEQFF. CDR3 sequence (DNA): TGTGCCAGCAGTTTATCGGGTAACCGCAATGAGCAGTTCTTC.

The V call is TRBV7-9, the J call TRBJ2-1; the D is unclear. This CDR3 spans 15 amino acids. Germline-derived CDR1 and CDR2 are SEHNR and FQNEAQ (reference sequence). Trimming took off 2 bases at V and 4 bases at J, with 12 bases between the two ends. CDR3 bases: TGTGCCAGCAGCTTAAGAGATCGTTCATACAATGAGCAGTTCTTC. Its translation: CASSLRDRSYNEQFF.

With regard to this clone: A junction boundary mismatches the germline segment, possibly from a read error. The chain employs TRBV29-1 and TRBJ2-3; 9 positions match TRBD2. The V gene's germline CDR1 is SQVTM and CDR2 ANQGSEA. CDR3 length: 14 amino acids. CDR3 protein: CSVSTGTSIDTQYF. CDR3 bases: TGCAGCGTTTCGACCGGGACTAGCATAGATACGCAGTATTTT.

This chain uses TRBV7-2 with TRBJ2-2; TRBD1 matches at 7 bases. The CDR3 covers 18 residues. Germline V gene sequence: CDR1 SGHTA, CDR2 FQGNSA. The V and J ends lost 3 bases and 8 bases, in that order; junction bases with no gene match: 18. The CDR3 DNA reads as TGTGCCAGCAGCTTTTCTCTAGGAAGAGGACAGGTTAGAGGGGAGCTGTTTTTT. As protein: CASSFSLGRGQVRGELFF.

By share of the sample, this clone is medium-sized (0.01 to 0.1%). The chain links TRBV19 to TRBJ2-7; tentatively, D is TRBD1 (6 bases). The CDR3 extends over 14 amino acids. Germline V gene sequence: CDR1 LNHDA, CDR2 SQIVND (reference sequence). V was shortened by 4 bases and J by 3 bases, with 13 bases between the two germline ends. The CDR3 sequence: CASSTTGIFYEQYF. The CDR3 DNA follows: TGTGCCAGTAGTACCACAGGGATTTTCTACGAGCAGTACTTC. Combining the CDR3 with reference TRBV19 and TRBJ2-7 gives the whole variable domain DGGITQSPKYLFRKEGQNVTLSCEQNLNHDAMYWYRQDPGQGLRLIYYSQIVNDFQKGDIAEGYSVSREKKESFPLTVTSAQKNPTAFYLCASSTTGIFYEQYFGPGTRLTVT.

J is TRBJ2-1 and V is TRBV27; D is unresolved. Germline lookup yields CDR1 MNHEY and CDR2 SMNVEV (reference sequence). This CDR3 is 13 amino acids long. V gave up 0 bases and J gave up 5 bases, with 5 bases separating them. CDR3 sequence (DNA): TGTGCCAGCAGTTTATCTTTAAACAATGAGCAGTTCTTC. Its protein product is CASSLSLNNEQFF.

This chain joins TRBV18 and TRBJ2-1, with TRBD2 as a possible D gene (6 bases). Germline V gives CDR1 KGHSH, CDR2 LQKENI. The ends were cut back, 3 bases at V and 1 base at J, with 13 bases in the middle. This CDR3 is built from 16 residues. In DNA form, the CDR3 reads TGTGCCAGCTCACCCCTAGCGTCGTCGTCCTACAATGAGCAGTTCTTC. Translation: CASSPLASSSYNEQFF.